These 21 T cell receptor beta chains were all obtained from the same sample, sequenced in a study of human T cells and chemical hapten exposure. MiXCR, run by TCRdb on the RACE reads, gives a single entry per CDR3 protein. The sample includes tens of thousands of distinct CDR3 sequences, around 9% of them seen just once. Time point of the sample: healthy volunteer bleed at 2 weeks. Whole blood that had not been fractionated was the source of extracted total RNA. Input material: whole blood. These receptors all stem from a female donor in good health. Some clones in this sample may be carry-over from other donors' samples.

The CDR3 bases are TGCGCCAGCAGATACATGTACATCTCCCAAGAGACCCAGTACTTC. Protein: CASRYMYISQETQYF. J is TRBJ2-5 and V is TRBV5-1; the D is unclear. The germline CDR1 and CDR2 sequences are SGHRS and YFSETQ. Trimming cost V 5 bases and J 1 base, with 15 bases left between them. CDR3 size: 15 residues.

This clonotype was picked up many times. V and J are TRBV29-1 and TRBJ2-7; 7 bases map to TRBD2. J lost 0 bases, V lost 7 bases, and 3 bases had no gene match. CDR3 length equals 12 residues. Germline V lookup: CDR1 SQVTM, CDR2 ANQGSEA. The CDR3 protein is CSARDYSYEQYF. The DNA of the CDR3 is TGCAGCGCCCGGGACTACTCCTACGAGCAGTACTTC.

This clonotype was found a few times. CDR3 loop: CASSLGQFNYGYTF. CDR3 nucleotides: TGTGCCAGCAGCCTGGGACAGTTTAACTATGGCTACACCTTC. The chain has TRBV14 and TRBJ1-2; 7 bases align to TRBD1. From germline, CDR1 is SGHDN and CDR2 FVKESK. With 4 bases clipped from V and 1 base from J, the junction kept 3 bases outside the gene matches. The CDR3 runs to 14 residues. The whole variable domain, filled in from reference TRBV14 and TRBJ1-2, reads EAGVTQFPSHSVIEKGQTVTLRCDPISGHDNLYWYRRVMGKEIKFLLHFVKESKQDESGMPNNRFLAERTGGTYSTLKVQPAELEDSGVYFCASSLGQFNYGYTFGSGTRLTVV.

The J gene is TRBJ1-2, the V gene TRBV30; D uncertain. CDR3 length equals 13 residues. Between the trimmed V and J ends, which lost 4 bases and 1 base, there was a span of 10 bases. The germline CDR1 and CDR2 sequences are GTSNPN and SVGIG (reference sequence). The CDR3 is CAWTSGFNYGYTF. CDR3 DNA sequence: TGTGCCTGGACATCTGGGTTTAACTATGGCTACACCTTC.

This clonotype occurred many times. The chain employs TRBV7-9 and TRBJ2-1, with D possibly being TRBD1 (6 bases). Germline values: CDR1 SEHNR, CDR2 FQNEAQ (reference sequence). CDR3 length: 17 residues. The V gene lost 5 bases and the J gene lost 6 bases, with 23 bases spanning the gap. In nucleotides, the CDR3 is TGTGCCAGCAGCGAATATATTTCCGGGACACCGATCAATGAGCAGTTCTTC. Its protein is CASSEYISGTPINEQFF.

The rearrangement joins TRBV19 to TRBJ2-4; a weak D match, TRBD1 (8 bases). The germline V gene has CDR1 LNHDA and CDR2 SQIVND (reference sequence). The CDR3 is made up of 15 amino acids. The V and J ends lost 7 bases and 7 bases respectively, with 20 bases between them. CDR3 sequence: CASTDIGQGGNIQYF. The CDR3 DNA is TGTGCCAGTACGGATATTGGACAGGGAGGGAACATTCAGTACTTC.

This clonotype was recorded a few times. The chain employs TRBV29-1 and TRBJ1-1; D is uncertain. The germline V gene encodes CDR1 SQVTM and CDR2 ANQGSEA. CDR3 length equals 14 residues. Trimming took 5 bases from V and 0 from J, leaving 13 bases between them. The CDR3 loop reads CSVPAGELNTEAFF. The DNA of the CDR3 is TGCAGCGTTCCGGCAGGAGAACTGAACACTGAAGCTTTCTTT.

The table lists this clonotype with a few counts. The V call is TRBV6-2 or TRBV6-3, the J call TRBJ2-2; D is undetermined. The V end was cut by 6 bases, the J end by 5 bases, with 10 bases between. In germline, CDR1 is MNHEY, CDR2 SVGEGT. The CDR3 runs 13 residues. The CDR3 sequence: CASSPDETGELFF. As DNA, the CDR3 is TGTGCCAGCAGCCCAGACGAAACCGGGGAGCTGTTTTTT.

This rearrangement joins TRBV2 to TRBJ1-2, with D tentatively TRBD1 (6 bases). The CDR3 runs 15 residues. Trimming took 2 bases from V and 1 from J, leaving 11 bases between them. Germline loops: CDR1 SNHLY, CDR2 FYNNEI. The CDR3 loop is CASSERDNHNYGYTF. As DNA, the CDR3 is TGTGCCAGCAGTGAAAGGGACAACCATAACTATGGCTACACCTTC.

In DNA form, the CDR3 reads TGTGCCAGCAGTGAGGGGAGGGACTATGGCTACACCTTC. It translates to CASSEGRDYGYTF. The chain combines TRBV2 with TRBJ1-2; D is undetermined. The CDR3 is 13 residues long. With 3 bases removed from V and 3 bases from J, the gap between germline ends came to 8 bases. The germline gives CDR1 SNHLY, CDR2 FYNNEI.

The chain combines TRBV29-1 with TRBJ2-3, with D perhaps matching TRBD2 (5 bases). This CDR3 contains 13 residues. Germline V gives CDR1 SQVTM, CDR2 ANQGSEA. With 8 bases removed from V and 5 bases from J, the gap between germline ends came to 17 bases. The CDR3 is CSTRGEYGDTQYF. DNA of the CDR3: TGCAGCACACGGGGAGAGTACGGAGATACGCAGTATTTT.

J is TRBJ2-7 and V is TRBV6-5; a weak D match, TRBD2 (6 bases). This CDR3 comprises 13 residues. Germline V gene data show CDR1 as MNHEY and CDR2 as SVGAGI. The V gene lost 4 bases and the J gene lost 6 bases, with 13 bases spanning the gap. The DNA of the CDR3 is TGTGCCAGCAGTTCCGTGATCGGGAGCGAGCAGTACTTC. Residues: CASSSVIGSEQYF.

This clonotype was detected a few times. This chain uses TRBV20-1 with TRBJ1-4; 7 nucleotides align to TRBD1. Per the germline V gene, CDR1 is DFQATT and CDR2 is SNEGSKA (reference sequence). V shed 0 bases and J 3 bases; nucleotides not matched to a gene: 10. The CDR3 totals 17 residues. The CDR3 DNA follows: TGCAGTGCTAGAGACCTGACAAGGGGGCCACCTAATGAAAAACTGTTTTTT. Translating it yields CSARDLTRGPPNEKLFF.

This chain's CDR3 is CSVVGGTDLNYGYTF. DNA of the CDR3: TGCAGCGTGGTGGGAGGGACAGACCTAAACTATGGCTACACCTTC. The genes are TRBV29-1 and TRBJ1-2, with 7 bases identical to TRBD1. The CDR3 is made up of 15 amino acids. The germline V gene encodes CDR1 SQVTM and CDR2 ANQGSEA. Trimming cost V 6 bases and J 2 bases; bases outside gene matches: 12.

CDR3 sequence: CASSLWDAQGNTIYF. CDR3 nucleotides: TGTGCCAGCAGTTTATGGGACGCCCAAGGAAACACCATATATTTT. V gene TRBV12-3 or TRBV12-4 combines with J gene TRBJ1-3; D might be TRBD1 (5 bases). V shed 2 bases and J shed 4 bases, with 12 bases lying between them. CDR3 length equals 15 residues.

This clonotype was picked up one time. The rearrangement joins TRBV4-1 to TRBJ2-5; weak D call: TRBD2 (6 bases). The germline CDR1 and CDR2 sequences are MGHRA and YSYEKL. V lost 0 bases and J 4 bases, leaving 18 bases between the germline ends. This CDR3 contains 17 residues. CDR3 sequence reads: CASSQDFRSGRRETQYF. In DNA form, the CDR3 reads TGCGCCAGCAGCCAAGACTTCCGTAGCGGTCGGCGAGAGACCCAGTACTTC.

This clonotype was detected only a few times. This chain joins TRBV4-1 and TRBJ2-1, with 8 bases matching TRBD1. V trimming: 2 bases; J trimming: 2 bases; junction bases outside the gene matches: 2. This CDR3 region has 15 residues. Germline V gene sequence: CDR1 MGHRA, CDR2 YSYEKL. The CDR3 sequence is CASSQPGQAYNEQFF. As DNA, the CDR3 is TGCGCCAGCAGCCAACCGGGACAGGCCTACAATGAGCAGTTCTTC.

This clonotype was recorded many times. The rearrangement joins TRBV20-1 to TRBJ2-6; 8 bases map to TRBD1. The germline CDR1 and CDR2 sequences are DFQATT and SNEGSKA (reference sequence). CDR3 length equals 15 residues. Trimming cost V 6 bases and J 3 bases; bases outside gene matches: 7. The CDR3 protein is CSARDRIFGANVLTF. As DNA, the CDR3 is TGCAGTGCCCGGGACAGGATTTTTGGGGCCAACGTCCTGACTTTC.

Ten or more counts support this clonotype. The gene calls are TRBV5-1 and TRBJ2-5, with 8 positions matching TRBD1. The length of the CDR3 is 15 residues. Losses at the gene ends were 5 bases for V and 1 base for J; bases not matched to a gene: 7. Germline loops: CDR1 SGHRS, CDR2 YFSETQ. The CDR3 protein is CASRMPGTGQETQYF. Here the CDR3 DNA reads TGCGCCAGCAGGATGCCGGGGACAGGCCAAGAGACCCAGTACTTC. The full variable domain, completed using reference TRBV5-1 and TRBJ2-5, is KAGVTQTPRYLIKTRGQQVTLSCSPISGHRSVSWYQQTPGQGLQFLFEYFSETQRNKGNFPGRFSGRQFSNSRSEMNVSTLELGDSALYLCASRMPGTGQETQYFGPGTRLLVL.

This chain connects TRBV5-1 to TRBJ1-1; a possible D gene is TRBD1 (6 bases). Per the germline V gene, CDR1 is SGHRS and CDR2 is YFSETQ. The CDR3 sequence is 14 residues long. V lost 7 bases to trimming and J lost 0 bases, with 13 bases between them. CDR3 amino acids: CASGRTEMNTEAFF. The CDR3 DNA follows: TGCGCCAGCGGAAGGACAGAGATGAACACTGAAGCTTTCTTT.

This clonotype was detected a few times. V is TRBV7-9 and J is TRBJ2-5; TRBD1 agrees at 7 bases. Germline V CDR1 and CDR2: SEHNR, FQNEAQ (reference sequence). Trimming removed 3 bases from V and 4 bases from J; junction bases left unmatched: 5. The CDR3 loop spans 14 amino acids. CDR3 residues: CASSFQTGTETQYF. For the CDR3, the DNA is TGTGCCAGCAGCTTCCAGACAGGGACAGAGACCCAGTACTTC.